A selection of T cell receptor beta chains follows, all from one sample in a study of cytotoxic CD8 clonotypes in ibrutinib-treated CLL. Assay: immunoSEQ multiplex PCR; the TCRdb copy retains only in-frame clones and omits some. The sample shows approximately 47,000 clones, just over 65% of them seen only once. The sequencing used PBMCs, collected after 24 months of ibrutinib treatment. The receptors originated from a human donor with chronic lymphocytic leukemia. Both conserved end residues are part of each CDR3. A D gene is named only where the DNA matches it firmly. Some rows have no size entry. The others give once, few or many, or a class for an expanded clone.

CDR3aa: CASSIGGHPTEETQYF; CDR3nt: TGTGCCAGTAGTATAGGGGGACATCCAACAGAAGAGACCCAGTACTTC; abundance: .; v_gene: TRBV19; d_gene: .; j_gene: TRBJ2-5
CDR3aa: CATSRDYPGGTQYF; CDR3nt: TGTGCCACCAGCAGAGATTATCCAGGGGGGACGCAGTATTTT; abundance: .; v_gene: TRBV15; d_gene: .; j_gene: TRBJ2-3
CDR3aa: CASSLVLTDNYGYTF; CDR3nt: TGTGCCAGCAGCTTGGTTCTGACAGATAACTATGGCTACACCTTC; abundance: .; v_gene: TRBV5-6; d_gene: .; j_gene: TRBJ1-2
CDR3aa: CASSLSRNQPQHF; CDR3nt: TGTGCCAGTAGTTTATCTAGGAATCAGCCCCAGCATTTT; abundance: .; v_gene: TRBV19; d_gene: .; j_gene: TRBJ1-5
CDR3aa: CASSQEEGRRRDTQYF; CDR3nt: TGCGCCAGCAGCCAAGAGGAAGGTCGACGGAGAGATACGCAGTATTTT; abundance: .; v_gene: TRBV4-1; d_gene: .; j_gene: TRBJ2-3
CDR3aa: CASSYSSQSNQPQHF; CDR3nt: TGTGCCAGCAGTTACTCGAGTCAGAGCAATCAGCCCCAGCATTTT; abundance: .; v_gene: TRBV6-5; d_gene: .; j_gene: TRBJ1-5
CDR3aa: CASGGSGANVLTF; CDR3nt: TGTGCCAGCGGAGGTTCTGGGGCCAACGTCCTGACTTTC; abundance: .; v_gene: TRBV2; d_gene: .; j_gene: TRBJ2-6
CDR3aa: CASSLIAATSLNTDTQYF; CDR3nt: TGTGCCAGCAGTTTAATCGCAGCTACTAGCCTAAACACAGATACGCAGTATTTT; abundance: .; v_gene: TRBV28; d_gene: .; j_gene: TRBJ2-3
CDR3aa: CASSPSGGVSDTQYF; CDR3nt: TGTGCCAGCAGCCCAAGCGGGGGGGTATCAGATACGCAGTATTTT; abundance: .; v_gene: TRBV7-2; d_gene: TRBD2; j_gene: TRBJ2-3
CDR3aa: CASKDRAAMDTEAFF; CDR3nt: TGCGCCAGCAAAGACAGGGCAGCCATGGACACTGAAGCTTTCTTT; abundance: few; v_gene: TRBV5-1; d_gene: TRBD1; j_gene: TRBJ1-1
CDR3aa: CASSPAGLYEQYF; CDR3nt: TGCGCCAGCAGCCCTGCGGGGCTGTACGAGCAGTACTTC; abundance: few; v_gene: TRBV5-1; d_gene: .; j_gene: TRBJ2-7
CDR3aa: CASSQADGGGGYTF; CDR3nt: TGCGCCAGCAGCCAAGCGGACGGGGGAGGTGGCTACACCTTC; abundance: .; v_gene: TRBV4-1; d_gene: .; j_gene: TRBJ1-2
CDR3aa: CASSLSRTGGKNTEAFF; CDR3nt: TGTGCCAGCAGCTTAAGCCGGACAGGGGGCAAGAACACTGAAGCTTTCTTT; abundance: .; v_gene: TRBV7-3; d_gene: TRBD1; j_gene: TRBJ1-1
CDR3aa: CASSFVGGRETDTQYF; CDR3nt: TGTGCCAGCAGCTTTGTGGGGGGCCGGGAGACAGATACGCAGTATTTT; abundance: .; v_gene: TRBV11-2; d_gene: .; j_gene: TRBJ2-3
CDR3aa: CASSYSGRGSYNEQFF; CDR3nt: TGTGCCAGCAGTTACTCCGGGAGGGGCTCCTACAATGAGCAGTTCTTC; abundance: once; v_gene: TRBV6-6; d_gene: TRBD2; j_gene: TRBJ2-1
CDR3aa: CASSQGTRWGAFF; CDR3nt: TGTGCCAGCAGCCAAGGGACACGGTGGGGAGCTTTCTTT; abundance: .; v_gene: TRBV7-9; d_gene: .; j_gene: TRBJ1-1
CDR3aa: CASSKGFANYGYTF; CDR3nt: TGTGCCAGCAGTAAGGGGTTTGCTAACTATGGCTACACCTTC; abundance: .; v_gene: TRBV27; d_gene: .; j_gene: TRBJ1-2
CDR3aa: CAISATSGDPGETQYF; CDR3nt: TGTGCCATCAGTGCGACTAGCGGGGACCCCGGAGAGACCCAGTACTTC; abundance: few; v_gene: TRBV10-3; d_gene: TRBD2; j_gene: TRBJ2-5
CDR3aa: CASAPGQANQETQYF; CDR3nt: TGTGCCAGCGCCCCGGGACAGGCGAATCAAGAGACCCAGTACTTC; abundance: .; v_gene: TRBV6-1; d_gene: TRBD1; j_gene: TRBJ2-5
CDR3aa: CASSLRTMGTGELFF; CDR3nt: TGCGCCAGCAGCTTGAGGACTATGGGCACCGGGGAGCTGTTTTTT; abundance: .; v_gene: TRBV5-1; d_gene: .; j_gene: TRBJ2-2
CDR3aa: CSVLGGVVSGANVLTF; CDR3nt: TGCAGCGTTCTCGGCGGCGTGGTCTCTGGGGCCAACGTCCTGACTTTC; abundance: .; v_gene: TRBV29-1; d_gene: .; j_gene: TRBJ2-6
CDR3aa: CASSLRPGGVSGNTIYF; CDR3nt: TGCGCCAGCAGCCTAAGACCAGGGGGCGTCTCTGGAAACACCATATATTTT; abundance: .; v_gene: TRBV5-1; d_gene: TRBD1; j_gene: TRBJ1-3